This entry lists 22 T cell receptor beta chains sequenced from one sample in a study of T-cell memory formation after mild COVID-19. TCRdb re-called the 5' RACE reads with MiXCR, one entry per CDR3 protein. The top ten hold roughly 1.9% of the sample, which has some 190,000 distinct CDR3 sequences, around 15% seen once. The specimen was PBMCs or a T cell subset sorted from them (not recorded which). The receptors were sampled from an adult woman who had mild COVID-19 (a few samples of this study predate the infection). Cell type and time point are not known.

This clonotype was seen only a few times. The rearrangement uses TRBV30 and TRBJ2-1; unclear D gene. Per the germline V gene, CDR1 is GTSNPN and CDR2 is SVGIG (reference sequence). Between the trimmed V and J ends, which lost 1 base and 8 bases, there was a span of 15 bases. This CDR3 has 14 amino acids. The CDR3 DNA reads TGTGCCTGGAGTGGGGCCAGTGGGTTCGATGAGCAGTTCTTC. As protein: CAWSGASGFDEQFF.

The V and J genes are TRBV6-6 and TRBJ1-6; D is unclear. This CDR3 is 14 amino acids long. In germline, CDR1 is MNHNY, CDR2 SVGAGI (reference sequence). V was shortened by 8 bases and J by 8 bases, with 16 bases between the two germline ends. CDR3 region: CASRWRVADSPLHF. In DNA, the CDR3 is TGTGCCAGCCGCTGGAGAGTGGCAGATTCACCCCTCCACTTT.

This rearrangement joins TRBV3-1 to TRBJ2-1, with D perhaps TRBD2 (5 bases). This CDR3 contains 13 residues. The V gene's germline CDR1 is LGHDT and CDR2 YNNKEL (reference sequence). The V gene lost 4 bases and the J gene lost 8 bases, with 12 bases spanning the gap. The CDR3 DNA reads as TGTGCCAGCAGCCGGAGAGAGGGAGATGAGCAGTTCTTC. Translating gives CASSRREGDEQFF.

The J gene is TRBJ2-2, the V gene TRBV5-1, with 7 bases identical to TRBD1. The trim removed 2 bases at V and 6 bases at J, leaving 1 base unmatched. This CDR3 is built from 13 residues. The germline CDR1 and CDR2 sequences are SGHRS and YFSETQ. The CDR3 protein is CASSFQGAGELFF. CDR3 nucleotide sequence: TGCGCCAGCAGCTTTCAGGGGGCCGGGGAGCTGTTTTTT.

This clonotype was picked up a small number of times. V usage is TRBV4-1 and J usage is TRBJ2-7, with 7 bases aligning to TRBD1. Germline lookup yields CDR1 MGHRA and CDR2 YSYEKL. V lost 4 bases and J lost 1; bases outside the gene matches: 4. CDR3 size: 14 residues. The CDR3 is CASSPPGQSYEQYF. CDR3 DNA sequence: TGCGCCAGCAGCCCACCGGGACAGTCCTACGAGCAGTACTTC.

V gene TRBV7-9 combines with J gene TRBJ2-3; 8 nucleotides agree with TRBD1. Germline V gene data show CDR1 as SEHNR and CDR2 as FQNEAQ (reference sequence). The CDR3 extends over 15 amino acids. The junction had 4 bases not matched to a gene; V was cut back by 5 bases and J by 0 bases. DNA of the CDR3: TGTGCCAGCAGCGCCAGGGGGCCCAGCACAGATACGCAGTATTTT. Protein product: CASSARGPSTDTQYF.

This clonotype was observed a few times. The CDR3 region is CASSRDRANYGYTF. CDR3 coding DNA: TGTGCCAGCAGTCGAGACCGGGCCAACTATGGCTACACCTTC. V usage is TRBV7-8 and J usage is TRBJ1-2; D call uncertain. V lost 6 bases to trimming and J lost 2 bases, with 13 bases between them. The CDR3 sequence is 14 residues long. Germline assignment: CDR1 SGHVS and CDR2 FQNEAQ.

The chain employs TRBV7-6 and TRBJ2-2, with D possibly TRBD1 on 5 matching bases. The V gene lost 1 base and the J gene lost 7 bases, with 16 bases spanning the gap. Germline V gene sequence: CDR1 SGHVS, CDR2 FNYEAQ. The CDR3 is 16 amino acids. CDR3 nucleotide sequence: TGTGCCAGCAGCTTAGAGGTTCGCAGGGTGGTCGGGGAGCTGTTTTTT. This codes for CASSLEVRRVVGELFF.

The chain recombines TRBV3-1 with TRBJ2-3; D is unresolved. The CDR3 runs to 15 residues. V lost 4 bases and J 6 bases, leaving 17 bases between the germline ends. Germline V gives CDR1 LGHDT, CDR2 YNNKEL (reference sequence). The CDR3 region has the DNA TGTGCCAGCAGCCTTAAAGCACTACCAACGGATACGCAGTATTTT. Translating it yields CASSLKALPTDTQYF.

This clonotype turned up a few times. The chain combines TRBV7-3 with TRBJ2-1; TRBD2 is a possible D gene (6 bases). The V gene lost 2 bases and the J gene lost 4 bases, with 15 bases spanning the gap. The CDR3 consists of 16 residues. Germline V gene data show CDR1 as SGHTA and CDR2 as FQGTGA. The CDR3 reads CASSLGGGTKYNEQFF. The CDR3 DNA sequence: TGTGCCAGCAGCTTAGGTGGGGGGACGAAGTACAATGAGCAGTTCTTC.

The chain combines TRBV7-2 with TRBJ1-2; possibly TRBD1 for D (5 bases). Trimming shortened V by 5 bases and J by 6 bases, and 25 bases separated the two germline ends. CDR1 SGHTA and CDR2 FQGNSA come from the germline V gene. The CDR3 totals 17 residues. Here the CDR3 reads CASSKGRVSGARDGYTF. The CDR3, as DNA: TGTGCCAGCAGCAAAGGGAGGGTGTCTGGGGCAAGGGATGGCTACACCTTC. The complete variable domain, with remaining parts taken from reference TRBV7-2 and TRBJ1-2, reads GAGVSQSPSNKVTEKGKDVELRCDPISGHTALYWYRQSLGQGLEFLIYFQGNSAPDKSGLPSDRFSAERTGGSVSTLTIQRTQQEDSAVYLCASSKGRVSGARDGYTFGSGTRLTVV.

This clonotype was seen a few times. V is TRBV7-2 and J is TRBJ2-1; TRBD2 agrees at 8 bases. CDR3 length equals 17 residues. Germline loops: CDR1 SGHTA, CDR2 FQGNSA. The ends lost 5 bases at V and 4 bases at J; junction bases unmatched: 13. Here the CDR3 DNA reads TGTGCCAGCAGCCCAGAAACTAGCGGCCCACCGTACAATGAGCAGTTCTTC. Translation: CASSPETSGPPYNEQFF.

This chain joins TRBV20-1 and TRBJ2-5; 9 nucleotides align to TRBD2. This CDR3 has 13 amino acids. Germline trimming cut 4 bases from V and 4 bases from J; bases unmatched to any gene: 4. Germline CDR1 is DFQATT and CDR2 is SNEGSKA (reference sequence). As DNA, the CDR3 is TGCAGTGCTAAGCGGGAGGCCCGAGAGACCCAGTACTTC. Protein product: CSAKREARETQYF.

The chain employs TRBV7-2 and TRBJ1-2; 9 nucleotides line up with TRBD1. The J segment lost 6 bases and the V segment lost 4 bases, leaving 6 bases of the junction unmatched. The CDR3 is 14 residues long. Germline CDR1 is SGHTA and CDR2 is FQGNSA. The CDR3 nucleotides are TGTGCCAGCAGCTGGGGGACAGGGATCCATGGCTACACCTTC. It translates to CASSWGTGIHGYTF.

The sample holds many counts of this clonotype. The rearrangement uses TRBV20-1 and TRBJ2-1; tentative D call: TRBD2 (5 bases). The ends were cut back, 5 bases at V and 6 bases at J, with 8 bases in the middle. This CDR3 is 11 amino acids long. Germline values: CDR1 DFQATT, CDR2 SNEGSKA (reference sequence). DNA of the CDR3: TGCAGTGCTCCTAGCCCCAATGAGCAGTTCTTC. Translated, it gives CSAPSPNEQFF.

The V gene is TRBV6-5, the J gene TRBJ2-3; D may be TRBD2 (6 bases). From germline, CDR1 is MNHEY and CDR2 SVGAGI. V gave up 0 bases and J gave up 0 bases, with 10 bases separating them. The CDR3 contains 16 residues. CDR3 bases: TGTGCCAGCAGTTACTCGTTCGGGACTAGCACAGATACGCAGTATTTT. This translates into CASSYSFGTSTDTQYF.

This clonotype was seen only once. V is TRBV24-1 and J is TRBJ2-5; 7 nucleotides line up with TRBD1. Germline V gives CDR1 KGHDR, CDR2 SFDVKD. Trimming cost V 4 bases and J 1 base; bases outside gene matches: 5. This CDR3 has 15 amino acids. CDR3 region: CATSEGKGAQETQYF. CDR3 DNA: TGTGCCACCAGTGAGGGCAAGGGGGCCCAAGAGACCCAGTACTTC.

The chain employs TRBV20-1 and TRBJ2-3; 13 positions match TRBD2. J was trimmed by 6 bases and V by 6 bases; bases with no gene match: 9. CDR3 size: 15 residues. The germline V gene encodes CDR1 DFQATT and CDR2 SNEGSKA (reference sequence). The CDR3 DNA reads TGCAGTGCCTATCGGACTAGCGGGGGTATGGATACGCAGTATTTT. Residues: CSAYRTSGGMDTQYF.

This clonotype was observed a handful of times. V is TRBV29-1 and J is TRBJ1-1; 10 bases align to TRBD1. The CDR3 covers 14 residues. The ends lost 6 bases at V and 4 bases at J; junction bases unmatched: 8. CDR1 and CDR2 from the germline V gene are SQVTM and ANQGSEA. This CDR3 is CSVSRDRGLTEAFF. In DNA form, the CDR3 reads TGCAGCGTCTCCCGGGACAGGGGTCTCACTGAAGCTTTCTTT.

The chain combines TRBV30 with TRBJ1-3; 11 bases are a match to TRBD1. Trimming took 2 bases from V and 2 from J; bases not matched to a gene: 5. The CDR3 length is 16 residues. CDR1 and CDR2 from the germline V gene are GTSNPN and SVGIG (reference sequence). CDR3 in DNA: TGTGCCTGGAGTTTTCCGGGACAGGGGGCTGGAAACACCATATATTTT. This gives the protein CAWSFPGQGAGNTIYF.

This chain connects TRBV19 to TRBJ1-3, with TRBD1 as a possible D gene (5 bases). Germline V lookup: CDR1 LNHDA, CDR2 SQIVND (reference sequence). This CDR3 spans 15 amino acids. Deletions cut 6 bases from V and 4 bases from J, with 16 bases between. The CDR3 region is CASRSGTALGNTIYF. The CDR3 bases are TGTGCCAGTAGGAGCGGGACCGCCTTAGGAAACACCATATATTTT.

The sample holds many counts of this clonotype. This chain joins TRBV6-1 and TRBJ2-7; 12 nucleotides align to TRBD2. The CDR3 is 15 residues long. Per germline, CDR1 MNHNS and CDR2 SASEGT. V was clipped by 6 bases and J by 4 bases; unmatched bases: 7. The CDR3 loop is CASRDRTSGAYEQYF. The CDR3 coding sequence is TGTGCCAGCAGAGACCGGACTAGCGGGGCTTACGAGCAGTACTTC.